The rows below give T cell receptor beta chains drawn from one sample of a study of blood T cell repertoires in COVID-19. Produced via immunoSEQ multiplex PCR; TCRdb's table is partial and in-frame only. The sample records roughly 260,000 clones, around 86% being singletons. Material for sequencing was peripheral blood. Receptor source: a man in his forties who had recovered from COVID-19. The CDR3 runs from the conserved cysteine through the conserved F or W. A D gene is named only where the DNA matches it firmly. Expanded clones are given a class, and other clones once, few, many or no size at all.

V gene: TRBV11-2
D gene: TRBD1
J gene: TRBJ2-1
clone size: -
CDR3 DNA: TGTGCCAGCAGCTCGGACAGGGGCAGTTGGAGTGGTGAGCAGTTCTTC
CDR3 protein: CASSSDRGSWSGEQFF

V gene: TRBV5-5
D gene: TRBD1
J gene: TRBJ1-4
clone size: -
CDR3 DNA: TGTGCCAGCAGCGGTTCACAGGGGGCGTTGACAACTAATGAAAAACTGTTTTTT
CDR3 protein: CASSGSQGALTTNEKLFF

V gene: TRBV6-6
D gene: TRBD2
J gene: TRBJ2-1
clone size: -
CDR3 DNA: TGTGCCAGCAGCGCAGCGGGGGGCCCTGGTAATGAGCAGTTCTTC
CDR3 protein: CASSAAGGPGNEQFF

V gene: TRBV10-3
D gene: TRBD1
J gene: TRBJ1-1
clone size: -
CDR3 DNA: TGTGCCATCAGTGAACCCGGGACAGGGCACTGGTTT
CDR3 protein: CAISEPGTGHWF

V gene: TRBV4-2
D gene: -
J gene: TRBJ2-7
clone size: once
CDR3 DNA: TGTGCCAGCAGCCAGGATGGGTTAAACATAGGGGGCTCCTACGAGCAGTACTTC
CDR3 protein: CASSQDGLNIGGSYEQYF

V gene: TRBV27
D gene: -
J gene: TRBJ1-1
clone size: few
CDR3 DNA: TGTGCCAGCAGTCCCCAGCGTGGGGGCGCTGAAGCTTTCTTT
CDR3 protein: CASSPQRGGAEAFF

V gene: TRBV7-9
D gene: TRBD2
J gene: TRBJ2-7
clone size: -
CDR3 DNA: TGTGCCAGCAGCTCCCGGTCTAGCGGGAGGGACGAGCAGTACTTC
CDR3 protein: CASSSRSSGRDEQYF

V gene: TRBV20-1
D gene: TRBD2
J gene: TRBJ2-1
clone size: -
CDR3 DNA: TGCAGTGCTAGTCAGGCTAGCGGGAACTTCTACAATGAGCAGTTCTTC
CDR3 protein: CSASQASGNFYNEQFF

V gene: TRBV6-2/TRBV6-3
D gene: TRBD1
J gene: TRBJ1-2
clone size: -
CDR3 DNA: TGTGCCAGCAGCGAACGACAGGGGACGGGCTACACCTTC
CDR3 protein: CASSERQGTGYTF

V gene: TRBV2
D gene: -
J gene: TRBJ2-5
clone size: -
CDR3 DNA: TGTGCCAGCAGTGAACCGAGGGCTCAAAGGGAGACCCAGTACTTC
CDR3 protein: CASSEPRAQRETQYF

V gene: TRBV12-2
D gene: -
J gene: TRBJ1-3
clone size: once
CDR3 DNA: TGTGCAAGTCGCCCCCCCCTCCAGGCCGTGGTGAGCACCATATATTTT
CDR3 protein: CASRPPLQAVVSTIYF